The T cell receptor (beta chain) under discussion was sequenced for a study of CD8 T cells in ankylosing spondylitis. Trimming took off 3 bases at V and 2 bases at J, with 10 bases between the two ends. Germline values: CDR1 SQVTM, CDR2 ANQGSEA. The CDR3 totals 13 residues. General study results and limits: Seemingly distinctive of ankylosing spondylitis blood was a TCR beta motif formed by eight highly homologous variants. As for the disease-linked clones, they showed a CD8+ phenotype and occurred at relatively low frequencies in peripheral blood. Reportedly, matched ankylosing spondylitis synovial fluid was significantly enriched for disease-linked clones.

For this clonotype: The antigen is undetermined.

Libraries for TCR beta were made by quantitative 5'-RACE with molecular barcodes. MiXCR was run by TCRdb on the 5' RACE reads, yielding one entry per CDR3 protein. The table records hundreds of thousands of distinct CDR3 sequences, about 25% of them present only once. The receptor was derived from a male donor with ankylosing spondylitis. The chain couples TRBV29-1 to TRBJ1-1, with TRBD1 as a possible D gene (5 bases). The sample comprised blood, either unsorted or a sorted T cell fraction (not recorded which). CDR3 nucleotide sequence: TGCAGCGTTGAGGTGACAGTAAACACTGAAGCTTTCTTT. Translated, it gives CSVEVTVNTEAFF.